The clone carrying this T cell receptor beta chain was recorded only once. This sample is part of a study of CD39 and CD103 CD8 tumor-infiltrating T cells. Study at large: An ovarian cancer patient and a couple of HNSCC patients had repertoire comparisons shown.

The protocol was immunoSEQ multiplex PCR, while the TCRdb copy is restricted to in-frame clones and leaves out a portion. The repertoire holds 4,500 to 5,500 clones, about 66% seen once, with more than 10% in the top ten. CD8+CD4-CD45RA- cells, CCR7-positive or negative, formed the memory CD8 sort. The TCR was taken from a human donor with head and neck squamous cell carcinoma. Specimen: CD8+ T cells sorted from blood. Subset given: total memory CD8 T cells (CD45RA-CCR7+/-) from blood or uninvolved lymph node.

This chain's CDR3 is CASSQERGGPDTQYF. CDR3 nucleotides: TGTGCCAGCAGCCAAGAGCGGGGGGGCCCAGATACGCAGTATTTT. V gene TRBV4-2 combines with J gene TRBJ2-3; 9 bases agree with TRBD2. Looked up from germline, CDR1 is LGHNA and CDR2 is YNFKEQ. The V segment lost 0 bases and the J segment 4 bases; nucleotides outside the gene matches: 2. The CDR3 covers 15 residues.